The sequence of this TCR beta chain was determined in a study of blood T cells in healthy people across ages. Of note for this clonotype: Its target is not known.

Overall study results and limits: Both naive CD4+ cell counts and diversity were greater in long-lived donors than in aged donors.

J gave up 5 bases and V 5 bases, and 9 bases lay outside the gene matches. The germline V gene encodes CDR1 SGDLS and CDR2 YYNGEE. The CDR3 covers 14 residues. For the second PCR, which ran for about 6 to 11 cycles, a sample-barcoded 5' primer and a J-beta primer mix were used. TCRdb reanalysed the 5' RACE reads using MiXCR and keeps one entry per CDR3 protein. The sample carries roughly 900,000 distinct CDR3 sequences, 25% to 35% recorded once. The specimen sequenced was blood. This receptor was taken from a woman over 75 in good health. J is TRBJ2-5 and V is TRBV9; TRBD2 matches 7 bases. The CDR3 is CASSPMGGEETQYF. CDR3 in DNA: TGTGCCAGCAGTCCTATGGGGGGGGAGGAGACCCAGTACTTC.